This T cell receptor beta chain was captured in a study of radiation and T cells in renal cell carcinoma. Time point reported: blood 2 weeks post-SBRT. As to treatment: 15 Gy SBRT to primary tumor, nephrectomy 4 weeks later. The tumor was a clear cell renal cell carcinoma. Assay: immunoSEQ multiplex PCR; the TCRdb copy retains only in-frame clones and omits some. The table has more than 65,000 clones, 80% to 90% seen once; the top ten hold 20% to 25%. This CDR3 spans 15 amino acids. Trimming removed 4 bases at V and 4 bases at J, with 15 bases between. From germline, CDR1 is SGDLS and CDR2 YYNGEE. This clone has only a few counts.

J is TRBJ2-1 and V is TRBV9; TRBD2 might be the D (7 bases). This material consisted of blood, taken from a patient whose treatment included radiotherapy and nephrectomy. The source is a woman aged 45 to 65 with renal cell carcinoma. The CDR3 here is CASSPRGTTYNEQFF. The CDR3 nucleotides are TGTGCCAGCAGCCCGAGGGGGACTACGTACAATGAGCAGTTCTTC. Looking up the rest from reference TRBV9 and TRBJ2-1 gives the full variable domain: DSGVTQTPKHLITATGQRVTLRCSPRSGDLSVYWYQQSLDQGLQFLIQYYNGEERAKGNILERFSAQQFPDLHSELNLSSLELGDSALYFCASSPRGTTYNEQFFGPGTRLTVL.